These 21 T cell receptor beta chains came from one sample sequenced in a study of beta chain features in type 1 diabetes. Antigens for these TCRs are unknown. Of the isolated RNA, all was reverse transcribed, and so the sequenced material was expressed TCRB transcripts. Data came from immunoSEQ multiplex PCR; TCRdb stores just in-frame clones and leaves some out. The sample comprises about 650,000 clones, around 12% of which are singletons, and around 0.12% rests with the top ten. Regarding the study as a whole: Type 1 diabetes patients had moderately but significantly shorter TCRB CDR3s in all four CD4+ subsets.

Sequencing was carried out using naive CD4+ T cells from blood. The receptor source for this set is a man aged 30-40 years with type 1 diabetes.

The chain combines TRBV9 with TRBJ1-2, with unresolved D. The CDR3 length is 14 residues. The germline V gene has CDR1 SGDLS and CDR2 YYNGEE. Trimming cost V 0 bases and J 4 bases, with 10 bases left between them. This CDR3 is CASSVAEAFYGYTF. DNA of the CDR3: TGTGCCAGCAGCGTAGCTGAGGCATTCTATGGCTACACCTTC.

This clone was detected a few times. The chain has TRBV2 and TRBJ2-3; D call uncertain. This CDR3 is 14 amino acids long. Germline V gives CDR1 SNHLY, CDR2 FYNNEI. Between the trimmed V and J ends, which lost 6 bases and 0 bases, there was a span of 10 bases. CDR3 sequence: CASRGIASTDTQYF. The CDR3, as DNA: TGTGCCAGCAGGGGGATAGCTAGCACAGATACGCAGTATTTT.

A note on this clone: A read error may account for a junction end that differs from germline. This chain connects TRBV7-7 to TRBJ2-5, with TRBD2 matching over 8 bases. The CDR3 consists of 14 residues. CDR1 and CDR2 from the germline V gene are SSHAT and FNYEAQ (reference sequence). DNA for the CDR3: TGTGCTAGCAGCTTAGGAGCGGGGGAGGAGACCCAGTACTTC. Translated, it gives CASSLGAGEETQYF.

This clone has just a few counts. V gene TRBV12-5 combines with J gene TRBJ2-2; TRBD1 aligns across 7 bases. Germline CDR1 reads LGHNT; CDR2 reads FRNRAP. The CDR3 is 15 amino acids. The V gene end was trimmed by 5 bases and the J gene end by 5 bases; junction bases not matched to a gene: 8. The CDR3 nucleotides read TGTGCTAGTGGTACGCTGACAGGGCGAACCGGGGAGCTGTTTTTT. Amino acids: CASGTLTGRTGELFF.

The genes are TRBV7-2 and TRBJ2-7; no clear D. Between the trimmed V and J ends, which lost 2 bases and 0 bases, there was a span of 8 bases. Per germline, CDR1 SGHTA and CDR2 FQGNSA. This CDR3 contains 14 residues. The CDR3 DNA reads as TGTGCCAGCAGCTTAAGGGCAAGCTCCTACGAGCAGTACTTC. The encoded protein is CASSLRASSYEQYF.

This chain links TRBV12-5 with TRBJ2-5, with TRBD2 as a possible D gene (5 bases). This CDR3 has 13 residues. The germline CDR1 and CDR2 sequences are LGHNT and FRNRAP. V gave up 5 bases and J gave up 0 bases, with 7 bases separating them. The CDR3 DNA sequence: TGTGCTAGTGGTCTGGACTACCAAGAGACCCAGTACTTC. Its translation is CASGLDYQETQYF.

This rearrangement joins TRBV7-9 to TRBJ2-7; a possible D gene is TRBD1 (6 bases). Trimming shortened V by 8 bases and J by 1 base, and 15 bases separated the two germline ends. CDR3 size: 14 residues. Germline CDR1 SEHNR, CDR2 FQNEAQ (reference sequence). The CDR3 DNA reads TGTGCCAGCGGCCGGCAGGGGATATCCTACGAGCAGTACTTC. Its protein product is CASGRQGISYEQYF. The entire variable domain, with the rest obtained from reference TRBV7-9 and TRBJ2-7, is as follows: DTGVSQNPRHKITKRGQNVTFRCDPISEHNRLYWYRQTLGQGPEFLTYFQNEAQLEKSRLLSDRFSAERPKGSFSTLEIQRTEQGDSAMYLCASGRQGISYEQYFGPGTRLTVT.

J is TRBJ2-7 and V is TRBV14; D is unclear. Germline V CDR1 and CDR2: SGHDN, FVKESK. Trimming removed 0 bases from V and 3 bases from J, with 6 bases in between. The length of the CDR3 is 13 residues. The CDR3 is CASSQDFFYEQYF. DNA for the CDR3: TGTGCCAGCAGCCAAGATTTTTTCTACGAGCAGTACTTC.

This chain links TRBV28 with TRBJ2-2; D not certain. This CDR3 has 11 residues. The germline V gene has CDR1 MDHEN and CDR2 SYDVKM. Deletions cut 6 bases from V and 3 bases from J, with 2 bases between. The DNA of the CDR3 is TGTGCCAGCAGCCACACCGGGGAGCTGTTTTTT. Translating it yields CASSHTGELFF. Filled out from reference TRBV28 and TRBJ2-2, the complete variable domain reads DVKVTQSSRYLVKRTGEKVFLECVQDMDHENMFWYRQDPGLGLRLIYFSYDVKMKEKGDIPEGYSVSREKKERFSLILESASTNQTSMYLCASSHTGELFFGEGSRLTVL.

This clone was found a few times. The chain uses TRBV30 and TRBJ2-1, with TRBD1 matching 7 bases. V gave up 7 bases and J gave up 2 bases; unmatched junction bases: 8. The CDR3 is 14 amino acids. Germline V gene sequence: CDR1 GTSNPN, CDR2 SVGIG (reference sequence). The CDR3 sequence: CALVRDRAYNEQFF. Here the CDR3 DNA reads TGTGCCTTAGTAAGAGACAGGGCCTACAATGAGCAGTTCTTC.

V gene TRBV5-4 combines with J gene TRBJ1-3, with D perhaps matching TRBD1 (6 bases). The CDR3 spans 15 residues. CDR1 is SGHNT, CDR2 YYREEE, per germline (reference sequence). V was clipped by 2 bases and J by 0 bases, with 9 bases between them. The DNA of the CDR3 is TGTGCCAGCAGCTTCCAGGGGAGCTCTGGAAACACCATATATTTT. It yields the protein CASSFQGSSGNTIYF.

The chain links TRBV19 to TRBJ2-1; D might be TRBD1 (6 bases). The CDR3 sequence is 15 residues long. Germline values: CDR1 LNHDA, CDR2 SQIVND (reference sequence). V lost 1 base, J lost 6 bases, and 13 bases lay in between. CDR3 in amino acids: CASSIGVWDTNEQFF. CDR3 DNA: TGTGCCAGTAGTATAGGGGTTTGGGACACCAATGAGCAGTTCTTC.

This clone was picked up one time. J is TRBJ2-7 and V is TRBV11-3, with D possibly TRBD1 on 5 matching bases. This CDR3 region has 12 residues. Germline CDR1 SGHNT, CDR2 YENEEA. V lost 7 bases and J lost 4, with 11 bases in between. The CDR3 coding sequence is TGTGCCAGCACCAGGGAAGGGTACGAGCAGTACTTC. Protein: CASTREGYEQYF.

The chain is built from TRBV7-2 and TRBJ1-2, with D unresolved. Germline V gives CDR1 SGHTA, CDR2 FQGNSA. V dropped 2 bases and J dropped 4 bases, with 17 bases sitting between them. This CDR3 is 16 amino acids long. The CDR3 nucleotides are TGTGCCAGCAGCTTAATGGGTGTCGAGAGCCGCTATGGCTACACCTTC. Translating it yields CASSLMGVESRYGYTF. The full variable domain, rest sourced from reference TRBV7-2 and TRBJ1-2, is GAGVSQSPSNKVTEKGKDVELRCDPISGHTALYWYRQSLGQGLEFLIYFQGNSAPDKSGLPSDRFSAERTGGSVSTLTIQRTQQEDSAVYLCASSLMGVESRYGYTFGSGTRLTVV.

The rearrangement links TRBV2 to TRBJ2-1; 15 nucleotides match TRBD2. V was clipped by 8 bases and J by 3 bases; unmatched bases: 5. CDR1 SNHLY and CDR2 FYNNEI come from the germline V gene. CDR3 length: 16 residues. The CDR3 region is CASYPGLAGGYNEQFF. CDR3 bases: TGTGCCAGCTATCCGGGACTAGCGGGGGGCTACAATGAGCAGTTCTTC.

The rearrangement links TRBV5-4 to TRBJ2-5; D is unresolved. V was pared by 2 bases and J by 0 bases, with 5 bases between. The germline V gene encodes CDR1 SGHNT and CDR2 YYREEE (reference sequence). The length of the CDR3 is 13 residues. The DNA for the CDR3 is TGTGCCAGCAGCTTCCGGGACCAAGAGACCCAGTACTTC. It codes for CASSFRDQETQYF.

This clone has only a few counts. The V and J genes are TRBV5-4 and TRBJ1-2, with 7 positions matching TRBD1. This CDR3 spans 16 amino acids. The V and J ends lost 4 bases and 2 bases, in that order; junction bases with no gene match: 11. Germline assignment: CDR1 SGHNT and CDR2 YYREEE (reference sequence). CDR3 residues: CASSPRGGQQNYGYTF. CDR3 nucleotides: TGTGCCAGCAGCCCCCGAGGGGGACAGCAAAACTATGGCTACACCTTC.

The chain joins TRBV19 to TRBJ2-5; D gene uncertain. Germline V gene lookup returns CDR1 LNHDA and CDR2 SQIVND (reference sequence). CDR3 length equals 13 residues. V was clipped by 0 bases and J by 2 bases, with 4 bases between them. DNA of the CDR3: TGTGCCAGTAGTATAGATCGTCAAGAGACCCAGTACTTC. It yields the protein CASSIDRQETQYF.

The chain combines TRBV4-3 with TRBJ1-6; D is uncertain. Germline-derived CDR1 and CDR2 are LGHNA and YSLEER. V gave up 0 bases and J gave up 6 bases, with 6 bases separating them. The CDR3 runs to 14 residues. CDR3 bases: TGCGCCAGCAGCCAAGATCTAGCTAATTCACCCCTCCACTTT. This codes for CASSQDLANSPLHF.

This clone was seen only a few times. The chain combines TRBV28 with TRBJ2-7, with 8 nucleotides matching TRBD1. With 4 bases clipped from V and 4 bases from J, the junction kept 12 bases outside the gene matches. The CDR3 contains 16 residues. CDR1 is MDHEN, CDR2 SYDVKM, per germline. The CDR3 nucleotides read TGTGCCAGCAGTTCAGTGGGACAGGCCGCGGGGTACGAGCAGTACTTC. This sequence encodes CASSSVGQAAGYEQYF.

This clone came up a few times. CDR3 in amino acids: CASSLTGSSYNSPLHF. CDR3 nucleotides: TGTGCCAGCAGCTTAACGGGGAGCTCCTATAATTCACCCCTCCACTTT. This chain joins TRBV7-2 and TRBJ1-6, with unresolved D. With 2 bases removed from V and 0 bases from J, the gap between germline ends came to 8 bases. Germline CDR1 and CDR2: SGHTA and FQGNSA. CDR3 length: 16 residues.